These T cell receptor beta chains were read from a single sample in a study of OX40 agonist ivuxolimab in advanced cancers. Clones were read by immunoSEQ multiplex PCR, and TCRdb kept only the in-frame ones, dropping some. The sample contains about 49,000 clones, about 75% of which appear only once. The sequencing here drew on CD4+ or CD8+ T cells sorted from blood, taken in a trial of the OX40 agonist ivuxolimab. All receptors derive from an adult with an advanced solid tumor such as melanoma, head and neck, liver or kidney cancer. Both conserved end residues are part of each CDR3. The D gene is left open where the match is weak. Clone sizes are given selectively: once, few, many, or a class where the clone is expanded.

>few|TRBV7-9|.|11|TRBJ2-7
TGTGCCAGCAGCCGGACCTACGAGCAGTACTTC
CASSRTYEQYF
>.|TRBV5-6|.|13|TRBJ2-7
TGTGCCAGCAGCACCGGGATGCCCTACGAGCAGTACTTC
CASSTGMPYEQYF
>.|TRBV5-1|TRBD1|15|TRBJ1-1
TGCGCCAGCAGCAGGGAGGGACAGGGTTTTACTGAAGCTTTCTTT
CASSREGQGFTEAFF
>.|TRBV5-1|.|12|TRBJ2-1
TGCGCCAGCAGCTTGGAGTGGTATGAGCAGTTCTTC
CASSLEWYEQFF
>once|TRBV6-5|TRBD1|15|TRBJ1-2
TGTGCCAGCAGTATCAGGACAGGAAGGAACTATGGCTACACCTTC
CASSIRTGRNYGYTF
>.|TRBV15|.|14|TRBJ2-1
TGTGCCACCAGCAGAGAAGGTCAATACAATGAGCAGTTCTTC
CATSREGQYNEQFF
>once|TRBV6-1|.|14|TRBJ2-1
TGTGCCAGCACCCGGACTATCTCTTACAATGAGCAGTTCTTC
CASTRTISYNEQFF
>.|TRBV11-2|.|14|TRBJ2-7
TGTGCCAGCAGCCCGCAGACAGGCCTCTACGAGCAGTACTTC
CASSPQTGLYEQYF
>.|TRBV7-2|.|15|TRBJ2-1
TGTGCCAGCAGCTTAGCCCTCCTCTCCTACAATGAGCAGTTCTTC
CASSLALLSYNEQFF
>.|TRBV6-5|.|13|TRBJ2-7
TGTGCCAGCAGTTATTCCGGACACCACGAGCAGTACTTC
CASSYSGHHEQYF
>few|TRBV5-6|.|11|TRBJ1-2
TGTGCCAGCAGGCCTCATGAGGGCTACACCTTC
CASRPHEGYTF
>.|TRBV6-4|.|14|TRBJ1-2
TGTGCCAGCAGGGACAGACAGATCCGGGGTGGCTACACCTTC
CASRDRQIRGGYTF
>.|TRBV29-1|.|13|TRBJ2-7
TGCAGCGTTGAATACGGTAGCTCCTACGAGCAGTACTTC
CSVEYGSSYEQYF
>.|TRBV7-8|.|14|TRBJ1-1
TGTGCCAGCAGCTTACGGCGGGGGAACACTGAAGCTTTCTTT
CASSLRRGNTEAFF
>.|TRBV5-4|TRBD2|16|TRBJ2-7
TGTGCCAGCAGCCAAGGTATTAGCGGGAGAAGTAACGAGCAGTACTTC
CASSQGISGRSNEQYF
>.|TRBV6-1|TRBD1|14|TRBJ2-1
TGTGCCAGCAAACGGGACAGGGAGTATGATGAGCAGTTCTTC
CASKRDREYDEQFF
>.|TRBV5-1|.|11|TRBJ2-3
TGCGCCAGCAGCTTGGTAGATACGCAGTATTTT
CASSLVDTQYF
>.|TRBV19|TRBD2|15|TRBJ2-1
TGTGCCAGTAGAATACTAGCGGGAGGAAACAATGAGCAGTTCTTC
CASRILAGGNNEQFF
>once|TRBV4-3|.|14|TRBJ2-7
TGCGCCAGCAGCCTCCGGATAGGGAGCTACGAGCAGTACTTC
CASSLRIGSYEQYF
>.|TRBV7-2|.|12|TRBJ1-4
TGTGCCAGCAGCTTATCTCCGTTCGAACTGTTTTTT
CASSLSPFELFF
>.|TRBV5-4|.|15|TRBJ2-3
TGTGCCAGCAGCTTACGGACGACGGCGGCAGATACGCAGTATTTT
CASSLRTTAADTQYF
>.|TRBV7-8|.|14|TRBJ2-7
TGTGCCAGCAGCCTATACAGGGAATTGGGCGAGCAGTACTTC
CASSLYRELGEQYF
>.|TRBV16|.|13|TRBJ2-7
TGTGCCAGCAGCCAACGAGGACTTGACGAGCAGTACTTC
CASSQRGLDEQYF
>.|TRBV7-9|.|15|TRBJ2-7
TGTGCCAGCAGCTTAGATTTTCCCGGGATAAACGAGCAGTACTTC
CASSLDFPGINEQYF
>.|TRBV19|TRBD2|14|TRBJ2-1
TGTGCCAGTAGTCCGACAGCGGGAGTAGGTGAGCAGTTCTTC
CASSPTAGVGEQFF
>.|TRBV7-9|.|14|TRBJ1-1
TGTGCCAGCAGCTACTCGGGTCTGAACACTGAAGCTTTCTTT
CASSYSGLNTEAFF
>.|TRBV5-6|TRBD1|15|TRBJ1-2
TGTGCCAGCAGCTACGGACAGGGCTGGACAGATGGCTACACCTTC
CASSYGQGWTDGYTF
>.|TRBV10-2|.|13|TRBJ2-7
TGCGCCAGCAGTGAGTCGAGGCAGCCGGAGCAGTACTTC
CASSESRQPEQYF
>.|TRBV10-2|.|17|TRBJ1-3
TGCGCCAGCAGTGAGTTCCGGGACACTAACTCTGGAAACACCATATATTTT
CASSEFRDTNSGNTIYF
>.|TRBV7-8|.|12|TRBJ2-1
TGTGCCAGTACTAGGATTCACAATGAGCAGTTCTTC
CASTRIHNEQFF
>.|TRBV2|.|16|TRBJ1-6
TGTGCCAGCAGTGAGCCCCCTGACTACTATAATTCACCCCTCCACTTT
CASSEPPDYYNSPLHF
>.|TRBV6-1|TRBD1|15|TRBJ2-7
TGTGCCAGCGGGACAGGGGGCTTTGGTTCCTACGAGCAGTACTTC
CASGTGGFGSYEQYF
>.|TRBV7-9|.|12|TRBJ2-7
TGTGCCAGCAGTTTCCAGGGCTACGAGCAGTACTTC
CASSFQGYEQYF
>.|TRBV11-2|.|17|TRBJ2-6
TGTGCCAGCAGCTTAGGAAGGGCGGGCCGTGGGGCCAACGTCCTGACTTTC
CASSLGRAGRGANVLTF
>.|TRBV4-1|TRBD2|15|TRBJ2-7
TGCGCCAGCAGCCAAAATGGACTAGCGGGATCCGAGCAGTACTTC
CASSQNGLAGSEQYF
>.|TRBV7-4|.|18|TRBJ2-6
TGTGCCAGCAGCTATCGAGACAGCTCACAAAGTCGGGCCAACGTCCTGACTTTC
CASSYRDSSQSRANVLTF
>.|TRBV19|.|16|TRBJ1-5
TGTGCCAGTAGTCCGAGCTCGGGGCGAAGCAATCAGCCCCAGCATTTT
CASSPSSGRSNQPQHF
>.|TRBV4-3|TRBD1|15|TRBJ2-7
TGCGCCAGCAGCCAAGATAATAGGGGGCTCTACGAGCAGTACTTC
CASSQDNRGLYEQYF
>.|TRBV29-1|.|14|TRBJ1-2
TGCAGCGCCTCCCCGGGACACCTAAACTATGGCTACACCTTC
CSASPGHLNYGYTF
>.|TRBV4-2|TRBD2|16|TRBJ2-5
TGTGCCAGCAGCCCCGGGACTAGCGCGGGAGAAGAGACCCAGTACTTC
CASSPGTSAGEETQYF
>.|TRBV27|.|14|TRBJ2-3
TGTGCCAGCAGTTTCCTGGACTTCACAGATACGCAGTATTTT
CASSFLDFTDTQYF
>.|TRBV5-6|.|13|TRBJ2-7
TGTGCCAGCAGCCCCGGGATAAAATACGAGCAGTACTTC
CASSPGIKYEQYF